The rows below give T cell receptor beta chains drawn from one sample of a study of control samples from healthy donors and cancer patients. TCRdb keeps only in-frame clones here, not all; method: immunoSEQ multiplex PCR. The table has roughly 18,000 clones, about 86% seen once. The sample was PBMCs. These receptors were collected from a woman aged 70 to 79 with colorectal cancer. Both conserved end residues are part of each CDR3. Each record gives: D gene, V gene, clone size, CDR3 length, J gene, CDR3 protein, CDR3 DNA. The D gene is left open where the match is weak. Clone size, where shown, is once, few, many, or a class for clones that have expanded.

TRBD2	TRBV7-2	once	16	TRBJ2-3	CASSRTSGISTDTQYF	TGTGCCAGCAGCCGGACTAGCGGGATCAGCACAGATACGCAGTATTTT
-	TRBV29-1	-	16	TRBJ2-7	CSVEAAGTGVRYEQYF	TGCAGCGTTGAAGCCGCCGGGACCGGGGTAAGGTACGAGCAGTACTTC
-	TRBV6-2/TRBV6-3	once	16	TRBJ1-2	CASSYSKQGDYYGYTF	TGTGCCAGCAGTTACTCGAAACAGGGCGATTACTATGGCTACACCTTC
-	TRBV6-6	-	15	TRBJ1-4	CASSYSGGLNEKLFF	TGTGCCAGCAGTTACTCTGGGGGACTTAATGAAAAACTGTTTTTT
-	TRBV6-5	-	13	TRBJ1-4	CASSPSWWEKLFF	TGTGCCAGCAGCCCCTCGTGGTGGGAAAAACTGTTTTTT
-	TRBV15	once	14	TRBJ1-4	CATSRSAQFLELFF	TGTGCCACCAGCAGATCCGCGCAGTTTCTTGAACTGTTTTTT
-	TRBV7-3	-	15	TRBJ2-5	CASSRRRRVGGTQYF	TGTGCCAGCAGCCGGCGGCGGCGGGTGGGGGGGACCCAGTACTTC
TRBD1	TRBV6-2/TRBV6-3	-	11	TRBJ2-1	CASSFGQVQFF	TGTGCCAGCAGTTTTGGACAGGTACAGTTCTTC
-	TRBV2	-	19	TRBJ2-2	CASSEPEGRSFANTGELFF	TGTGCCAGCAGTGAGCCGGAGGGCCGAAGTTTCGCGAACACCGGGGAGCTGTTTTTT
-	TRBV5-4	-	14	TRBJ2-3	CASSLILKPDTQYF	TGTGCCAGCAGCTTGATCCTAAAGCCAGATACGCAGTATTTT
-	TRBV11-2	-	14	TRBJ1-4	CASTRGSNNEKLFF	TGTGCCAGCACCCGGGGCAGTAATAATGAAAAACTGTTTTTT
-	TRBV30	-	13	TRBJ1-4	CAWSDLVREKLFF	TGTGCCTGGAGTGATTTAGTAAGGGAAAAACTGTTTTTT
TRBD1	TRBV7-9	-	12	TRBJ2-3	CASSYGQGPAYF	TGTGCCAGCAGCTACGGACAGGGTCCCGCGTATTTT
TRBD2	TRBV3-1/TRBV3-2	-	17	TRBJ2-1	CASSQDGRGGLGNEQFF	TGTGCCAGCAGCCAAGACGGGCGGGGGGGCCTAGGGAATGAGCAGTTCTTC
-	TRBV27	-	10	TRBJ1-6	CAAGVSPLHF	TGTGCCGCAGGGGTTTCACCCCTCCACTTT
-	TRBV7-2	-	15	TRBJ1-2	CASSLGRGPTYGYTF	TGTGCCAGCAGCTTAGGGCGGGGACCGACCTATGGCTACACCTTC
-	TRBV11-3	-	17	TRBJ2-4	CASSLAGEGGAKNIQYF	TGTGCCAGCAGCTTAGCCGGGGAGGGGGGGGCCAAAAACATTCAGTACTTC
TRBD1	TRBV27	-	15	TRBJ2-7	CASSPRTGAVYEQYF	TGTGCCAGCAGTCCCCGGACAGGGGCAGTCTACGAGCAGTACTTC
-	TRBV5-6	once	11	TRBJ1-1	CASSYQSEAFF	TGTGCCAGCAGCTACCAGTCCGAAGCTTTCTTT
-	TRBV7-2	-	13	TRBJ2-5	CASSTKGRETQYF	TGTGCCAGCAGCACAAAGGGGAGGGAGACCCAGTACTTC
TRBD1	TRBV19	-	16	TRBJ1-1	CASSDDRGPYFTEAFF	TGTGCCAGTAGTGACGACAGGGGGCCTTACTTCACTGAAGCTTTCTTT
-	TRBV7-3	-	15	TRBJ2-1	CASSPSGGTLDEQFF	TGTGCCAGCAGCCCCTCAGGAGGGACGTTGGATGAGCAGTTCTTC
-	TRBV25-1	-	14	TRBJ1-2	CASSLAGTGIGYTF	TGTGCCAGCAGTTTGGCCGGGACGGGGATTGGCTACACCTTC
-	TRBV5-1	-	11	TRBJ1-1	CASSLAGEAFF	TGCGCCAGCAGCTTGGCAGGGGAAGCTTTCTTT
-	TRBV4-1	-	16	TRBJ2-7	CASSQRGTRREYEQYF	TGCGCCAGCAGCCAACGCGGGACTCGAAGGGAATACGAGCAGTACTTC